This T cell receptor beta chain was documented in a study of blood T cell repertoires in COVID-19. About the research overall: The United States, Italy and Spain supplied acute and convalescent COVID-19 samples. Sources were T cells, B-cell-depleted T cells, or PBMCs; the material itself was cDNA or gDNA.

In the authors' methods: Amplification from reference gene primers served as the basis for estimated nucleated cell counts. Generated by immunoSEQ multiplex PCR, the TCRdb table keeps only in-frame clones and is missing some. V and J calls and clone size follow that table, whereas D and trimming were derived from the DNA. The sample includes under 200,000 clones, roughly four fifths of them seen just once. Trimming took off 0 bases at V and 1 base at J, with 8 bases between the two ends. The germline V gene encodes CDR1 SGHRS and CDR2 YFSETQ. The CDR3 length is 15 residues. Sequencing was carried out using peripheral blood. The clonotype was recovered from a human donor with acute or convalescent COVID-19. The donor label of this sample is uncertain. V gene TRBV5-1 combines with J gene TRBJ1-5; D not certain. The chain's CDR3 is CASSLEGESNQPQHF. CDR3 bases: TGCGCCAGCAGCTTGGAGGGAGAGAGCAATCAGCCCCAGCATTTT.